The T cell receptor (beta chain) under discussion was sequenced for a study of cytotoxic CD8 clonotypes in ibrutinib-treated CLL. Background on the study: Patients gave response samples after a median 12 months of treatment, range 6 to 36.

Sequencing was designed to attain a depth spanning 1 in 200,000 to 1 in 1 million T cells. Using immunoSEQ multiplex PCR, the repertoire was profiled, and TCRdb retains in-frame clones only, with some absent. The table has some 130,000 clones, roughly 90% seen once; the top ten hold 10% to 12%. Trimming removed 11 bases at V and 3 bases at J, with 11 bases between. Germline-derived CDR1 and CDR2 are ENHRY and SYGVKD. CDR3 size: 12 residues. Sequences were derived from PBMCs, sampled after 12 months of ibrutinib treatment. The sequence was collected from a human donor with chronic lymphocytic leukemia. This rearrangement joins TRBV10-3 to TRBJ2-1; D possibly corresponds to TRBD2 (5 bases). CDR3 amino acids: CAGSRDYNEQFF. In nucleotides, the CDR3 is TGTGCCGGATCCCGGGACTACAATGAGCAGTTCTTC.